Following are 8 T cell receptor beta chains from one sample sequenced in a study of CD8+CD57+ T cells in acquired aplastic anemia. The template for TCR beta VDJ and CDR3 sequence profiling was genomic DNA. TCRdb analysed the reads with MiXCR anew, one entry per CDR3 protein. The sample records about 190,000 distinct CDR3 sequences, about 64% being singletons. Sequencing was performed on sorted CD4+, CD8+, or CD8+CD57+ T cells (not recorded which) from PBMCs. The receptors were sampled from a human donor with severe aplastic anemia or a healthy control (not recorded which).

The gene calls are TRBV14 and TRBJ1-1; D unclear. Trimming removed 1 base at V and 5 bases at J, with 8 bases between. The CDR3 extends over 13 amino acids. Germline V gives CDR1 SGHDN, CDR2 FVKESK. CDR3 DNA sequence: TGTGCCAGCAGCCAAGGGTGGGGTACTGAAGCTTTCTTT. It encodes CASSQGWGTEAFF.

This clonotype came up many times. The chain combines TRBV6-2 or TRBV6-3 with TRBJ2-1; D call uncertain. V was clipped by 4 bases and J by 4 bases, with 8 bases between them. CDR3 length: 13 residues. Germline assignment: CDR1 MNHEY and CDR2 SVGEGT. CDR3: CASSSTPYNEQFF. CDR3 sequence (DNA): TGTGCCAGCAGTTCCACCCCTTACAATGAGCAGTTCTTC.

The chain has TRBV4-1 and TRBJ2-5; D remains unclear. The length of the CDR3 is 12 residues. Per the germline V gene, CDR1 is MGHRA and CDR2 is YSYEKL. V was shortened by 1 base and J by 5 bases, with 5 bases between the two germline ends. CDR3 coding DNA: TGCGCCAGCAGCCAAGGACCGGAGACCCAGTACTTC. This codes for CASSQGPETQYF.

This chain links TRBV6-6 with TRBJ2-1, with D hard to call. This CDR3 has 14 amino acids. Germline assignment: CDR1 MNHNY and CDR2 SVGAGI (reference sequence). Trimming removed 0 bases from V and 7 bases from J, with 10 bases in between. This CDR3 reads CASSYSGSRNEQFF. CDR3 DNA sequence: TGTGCCAGCAGTTACTCAGGCTCCAGGAATGAGCAGTTCTTC.

This clonotype was seen at least ten times. The chain uses TRBV5-8 and TRBJ2-7; D unclear. V shed 2 bases and J shed 2 bases, with 5 bases lying between them. Germline lookup yields CDR1 SGHTS and CDR2 YDEGEE. CDR3 length: 12 residues. CDR3 region: CASSFGTYEQYF. CDR3 nucleotides: TGTGCCAGCAGCTTTGGGACCTACGAGCAGTACTTC.

This clonotype was seen more than once but under ten times. This chain links TRBV20-1 with TRBJ2-5, with D unclear. The length of the CDR3 is 11 residues. The germline gives CDR1 DFQATT, CDR2 SNEGSKA (reference sequence). V dropped 6 bases and J dropped 3 bases, with 8 bases sitting between them. The CDR3 DNA is TGCAGTGCCGTTAGGGAAGAGACCCAGTACTTC. Its translation is CSAVREETQYF.

V and J are TRBV20-1 and TRBJ1-1; D may be TRBD1 (6 bases). CDR3 size: 15 residues. The ends were cut back, 6 bases at V and 0 bases at J, with 17 bases in the middle. Germline assignment: CDR1 DFQATT and CDR2 SNEGSKA (reference sequence). The CDR3 sequence: CSAGEDSKLNTEAFF. CDR3 nucleotides: TGCAGTGCCGGGGAGGACAGCAAACTGAACACTGAAGCTTTCTTT.

The chain combines TRBV6-5 with TRBJ2-7; D is unresolved. The CDR3 spans 15 residues. Trimming removed 0 bases at V and 0 bases at J, with 9 bases between. Germline V gives CDR1 MNHEY, CDR2 SVGAGI. The CDR3 loop is CASSYSKASSYEQYF. CDR3 nucleotide sequence: TGTGCCAGCAGTTACTCGAAGGCAAGCTCCTACGAGCAGTACTTC.